Listed here are 15 T cell receptor beta chains from one sample, sequenced in a study of radiation and T cells in renal cell carcinoma. Here immunoSEQ multiplex PCR was the method, and the copy in TCRdb shows in-frame clones only, minus some. The sample lists roughly 130,000 clones, around nine tenths occurring once. Time point specified: baseline pretreatment blood. As to treatment: 15 Gy SBRT to primary tumor, nephrectomy 4 weeks later. Sequenced here: blood, sampled from a patient whose treatment included radiotherapy and nephrectomy. The receptors derive from a woman aged 45-65 years with renal cell carcinoma.

The chain couples TRBV28 to TRBJ1-2; D unclear. The V gene's germline CDR1 is MDHEN and CDR2 SYDVKM. CDR3 length: 13 amino acids. The V end was cut by 3 bases, the J end by 6 bases, with 11 bases between. CDR3 DNA sequence: TGTGCCAGCAGTTTTGGAGGGCGGAATGGCTACACCTTC. Protein product: CASSFGGRNGYTF.

V usage is TRBV5-1 and J usage is TRBJ1-1; tentatively, D is TRBD1 (5 bases). The CDR3 spans 13 residues. CDR1 and CDR2 from the germline V gene are SGHRS and YFSETQ. The V end was cut by 4 bases, the J end by 7 bases, with 14 bases between. CDR3 in amino acids: CASSVTGTFEAFF. As DNA, the CDR3 is TGCGCCAGCAGCGTAACCGGGACGTTTGAAGCTTTCTTT.

CDR3 residues: CASSSDSYEQYF. DNA of the CDR3: TGTGCCAGCAGCTCGGACAGCTACGAGCAGTACTTC. The rearrangement links TRBV11-3 to TRBJ2-7, with a weak D call TRBD1 (6 bases). Trimming shortened V by 4 bases and J by 3 bases, and 7 bases separated the two germline ends. Germline assignment: CDR1 SGHNT and CDR2 YENEEA. The CDR3 length is 12 residues.

The chain links TRBV27 to TRBJ2-7, with D perhaps matching TRBD1 or TRBD2 (6 bases each). The CDR3 totals 15 residues. CDR1 is MNHEY and CDR2 is SMNVEV in the germline V gene (reference sequence). V lost 1 base to trimming and J lost 2 bases, with 12 bases between them. The CDR3 loop is CASSLLGGIPYEQYF. The CDR3 region has the DNA TGTGCCAGCAGTTTATTAGGGGGGATACCCTACGAGCAGTACTTC.

This clone came up once. Additional DNA sequences in this sample encode the identical CDR3. The V gene is TRBV4-1, the J gene TRBJ1-1; no clear D gene. Deletions cut 0 bases from V and 3 bases from J, with 5 bases between. Germline-derived CDR1 and CDR2 are MGHRA and YSYEKL. The CDR3 extends over 13 amino acids. CDR3 in DNA: TGCGCCAGCAGCCAAGAACGAGACACTGAAGCTTTCTTT. Translating it yields CASSQERDTEAFF.

The genes are TRBV13 and TRBJ2-7; TRBD2 agrees at 9 bases. V trimming: 2 bases; J trimming: 2 bases; junction bases outside the gene matches: 4. CDR1 PRHDT and CDR2 FYEKMQ come from the germline V gene (reference sequence). CDR3 size: 15 residues. The CDR3 bases are TGTGCCAGCAGCTTATCAGGCGGGGGGGCCTACGAGCAGTACTTC. Protein sequence: CASSLSGGGAYEQYF. Looking up the rest from reference TRBV13 and TRBJ2-7 gives the full variable domain: AAGVIQSPRHLIKEKRETATLKCYPIPRHDTVYWYQQGPGQDPQFLISFYEKMQSDKGSIPDRFSAQQFSDYHSELNMSSLELGDSALYFCASSLSGGGAYEQYFGPGTRLTVT.

The rearrangement links TRBV19 to TRBJ1-6, with D tentatively TRBD1 (5 bases). The CDR3 runs to 15 residues. CDR1 and CDR2 (germline): LNHDA, SQIVND (reference sequence). V was trimmed by 1 base and J by 7 bases, leaving 11 bases between them. CDR3 coding DNA: TGTGCCAGTAGTATAGTGCAGGGTGGCAATTCACCCCTCCACTTT. Its translation is CASSIVQGGNSPLHF.

The V and J genes are TRBV5-1 and TRBJ1-2, with no clear D. This CDR3 comprises 14 residues. The V gene's germline CDR1 is SGHRS and CDR2 YFSETQ. Trimming shortened V by 3 bases and J by 8 bases, and 17 bases separated the two germline ends. The CDR3 spells CASSSVGGETGYTF. In DNA, the CDR3 is TGCGCCAGCAGCTCGGTTGGTGGGGAGACGGGCTACACCTTC.

This clone turned up a few times. The CDR3: CASSRDTVSPLHF. The DNA for the CDR3 is TGCGCCAGCAGCCGTGACACGGTTTCACCCCTCCACTTT. The chain employs TRBV5-1 and TRBJ1-6, with no clear D. The CDR3 is 13 amino acids. Germline V lookup: CDR1 SGHRS, CDR2 YFSETQ. V was trimmed by 4 bases and J by 9 bases, leaving 11 bases between them.

This chain joins TRBV15 and TRBJ2-5, with 7 bases lining up with TRBD2. Trimming took 0 bases from V and 5 from J; bases not matched to a gene: 18. The CDR3 extends over 19 amino acids. Germline-derived CDR1 and CDR2 are LNHNV and YYDKDF (reference sequence). The CDR3 sequence: CATSRDHGGSGTPWETQYF. The CDR3 DNA reads TGTGCCACCAGCAGAGATCACGGGGGGAGCGGCACCCCGTGGGAGACCCAGTACTTC.

This rearrangement joins TRBV5-1 to TRBJ2-2; D tentatively reads TRBD1 or TRBD2 (5 bases each). CDR1 and CDR2 (germline): SGHRS, YFSETQ. There are 17 residues in the CDR3. The V and J ends lost 4 bases and 4 bases respectively, with 20 bases between them. CDR3 DNA sequence: TGCGCCAGCAGCCCTCTAAATACCGGGACGGTCACCGGGGAGCTGTTTTTT. Translated, it gives CASSPLNTGTVTGELFF.

The chain joins TRBV7-2 to TRBJ2-2, with D hard to call. Per the germline V gene, CDR1 is SGHTA and CDR2 is FQGNSA. V was cut by 0 bases and J by 2 bases, with 16 bases left in between. The CDR3 spans 18 residues. The CDR3, as DNA: TGTGCCAGCAGCTTAGCTTCGCGGTTCGGATTTAACACCGGGGAGCTGTTTTTT. It codes for CASSLASRFGFNTGELFF.

The CDR3 DNA is TGTGCCAGCAGCCGAGGGTTCGGTGGGGCCGGGACAGGGGGCGAAAAACTGTTTTTT. Its protein product is CASSRGFGGAGTGGEKLFF. This chain links TRBV11-2 with TRBJ1-4; TRBD1 aligns across 12 bases. The CDR3 length is 19 residues. CDR1 SGHAT and CDR2 FQNNGV come from the germline V gene. J gave up 8 bases and V 5 bases, and 18 bases lay outside the gene matches.

This clone was found once. This chain links TRBV13 with TRBJ2-7; D is uncertain. Trimming stripped 5 bases from V and 3 bases from J, with 11 bases between. Germline V gives CDR1 PRHDT, CDR2 FYEKMQ (reference sequence). This CDR3 is built from 13 residues. The CDR3: CASSPPDGYEQYF. As DNA, the CDR3 is TGTGCCAGCAGCCCCCCGGACGGCTACGAGCAGTACTTC.

The chain couples TRBV6-5 to TRBJ2-1; D gene ambiguous. The germline V gene encodes CDR1 MNHEY and CDR2 SVGAGI. This CDR3 spans 16 amino acids. Trimming removed 0 bases at V and 4 bases at J, with 13 bases between. The CDR3 spells CASSYSIPRGYNEQFF. CDR3 in DNA: TGTGCCAGCAGTTACTCGATTCCGCGAGGTTACAATGAGCAGTTCTTC.